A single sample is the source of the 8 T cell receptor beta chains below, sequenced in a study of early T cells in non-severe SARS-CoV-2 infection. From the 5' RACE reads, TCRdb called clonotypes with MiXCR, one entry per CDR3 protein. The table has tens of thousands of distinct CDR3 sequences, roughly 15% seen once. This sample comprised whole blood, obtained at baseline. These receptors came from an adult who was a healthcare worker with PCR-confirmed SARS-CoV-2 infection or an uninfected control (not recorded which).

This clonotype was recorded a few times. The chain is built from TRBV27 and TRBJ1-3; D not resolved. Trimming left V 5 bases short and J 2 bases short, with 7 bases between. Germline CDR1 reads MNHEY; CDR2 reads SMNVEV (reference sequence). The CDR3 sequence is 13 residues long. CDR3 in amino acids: CASSTAPGNTIYF. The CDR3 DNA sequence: TGTGCCAGCAGTACAGCCCCTGGAAACACCATATATTTT.

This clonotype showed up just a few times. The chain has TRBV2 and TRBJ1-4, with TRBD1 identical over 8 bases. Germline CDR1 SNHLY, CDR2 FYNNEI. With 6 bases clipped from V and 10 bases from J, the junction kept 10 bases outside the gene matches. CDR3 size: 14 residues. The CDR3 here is CASREQGALVKLFF. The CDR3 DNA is TGTGCCAGCAGGGAGCAGGGGGCTCTTGTAAAACTGTTTTTT.

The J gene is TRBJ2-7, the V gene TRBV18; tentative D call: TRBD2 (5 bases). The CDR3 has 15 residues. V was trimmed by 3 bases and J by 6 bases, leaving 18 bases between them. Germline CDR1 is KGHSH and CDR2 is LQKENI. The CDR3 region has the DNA TGTGCCAGCTCACCGGGCCTTGGTGGGGAGTCCGAGCAGTACTTC. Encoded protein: CASSPGLGGESEQYF. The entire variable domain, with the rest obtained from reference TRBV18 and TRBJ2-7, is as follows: NAGVMQNPRHLVRRRGQEARLRCSPMKGHSHVYWYRQLPEEGLKFMVYLQKENIIDESGMPKERFSAEFPKEGPSILRIQQVVRGDSAAYFCASSPGLGGESEQYFGPGTRLTVT.

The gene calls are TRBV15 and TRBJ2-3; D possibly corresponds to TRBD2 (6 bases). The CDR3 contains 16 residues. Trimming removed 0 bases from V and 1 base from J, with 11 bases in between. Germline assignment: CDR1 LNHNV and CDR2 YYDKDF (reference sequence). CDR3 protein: CATSRDRGTGTDTQYF. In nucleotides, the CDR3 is TGTGCCACCAGCAGAGATCGGGGGACGGGCACAGATACGCAGTATTTT.

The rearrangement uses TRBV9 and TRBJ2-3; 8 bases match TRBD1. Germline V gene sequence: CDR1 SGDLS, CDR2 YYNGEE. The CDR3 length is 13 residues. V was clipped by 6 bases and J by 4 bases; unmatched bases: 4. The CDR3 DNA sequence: TGTGCCAGCACGGGACAGGTCGCAGATACGCAGTATTTT. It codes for CASTGQVADTQYF.

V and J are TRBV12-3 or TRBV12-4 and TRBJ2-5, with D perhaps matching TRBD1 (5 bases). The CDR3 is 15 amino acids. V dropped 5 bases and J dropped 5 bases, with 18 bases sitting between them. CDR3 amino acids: CASSPRASGAETQYF. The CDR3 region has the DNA TGTGCCAGCAGTCCCCGCGCGTCTGGGGCGGAGACCCAGTACTTC.

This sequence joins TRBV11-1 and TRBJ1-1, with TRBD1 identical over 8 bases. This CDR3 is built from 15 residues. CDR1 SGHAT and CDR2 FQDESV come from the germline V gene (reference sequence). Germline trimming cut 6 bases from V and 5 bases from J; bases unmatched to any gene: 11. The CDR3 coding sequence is TGTGCCAGCAGGCCGTACGACAGGGGCGGAACTGAAGCTTTCTTT. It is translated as CASRPYDRGGTEAFF.

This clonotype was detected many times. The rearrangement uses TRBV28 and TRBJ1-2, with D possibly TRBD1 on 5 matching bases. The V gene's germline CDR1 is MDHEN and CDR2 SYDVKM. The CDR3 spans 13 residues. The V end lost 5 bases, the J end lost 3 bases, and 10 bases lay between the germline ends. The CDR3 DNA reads TGTGCCAGCAGTACGACGGGGGACTATGGCTACACCTTC. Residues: CASSTTGDYGYTF.